This T cell receptor (beta chain) emerged from a study of cytomegalovirus exposure and HLA in healthy donors. A multiplex PCR was run with 60 Vbeta primers and 13 Jbeta primers. Only in-frame clones appear in the TCRdb table, and some are missing; sequencing was by immunoSEQ multiplex PCR. In all, the sample yields some 200,000 clones. Per the germline V gene, CDR1 is MDHEN and CDR2 is SYDVKM. The CDR3 length is 13 residues. Trimming removed 7 bases at V and 4 bases at J, with 14 bases between. The receptor comes from a boy aged 5-17 years in good health and CMV-seronegative. This rearrangement joins TRBV28 to TRBJ2-7, with D perhaps TRBD1 (7 bases). The specimen was PBMCs. The CDR3 nucleotides are TGTGCCAGCACATTAGCAGGGGGGTACGAGCAGTACTTC. Its translation is CASTLAGGYEQYF.